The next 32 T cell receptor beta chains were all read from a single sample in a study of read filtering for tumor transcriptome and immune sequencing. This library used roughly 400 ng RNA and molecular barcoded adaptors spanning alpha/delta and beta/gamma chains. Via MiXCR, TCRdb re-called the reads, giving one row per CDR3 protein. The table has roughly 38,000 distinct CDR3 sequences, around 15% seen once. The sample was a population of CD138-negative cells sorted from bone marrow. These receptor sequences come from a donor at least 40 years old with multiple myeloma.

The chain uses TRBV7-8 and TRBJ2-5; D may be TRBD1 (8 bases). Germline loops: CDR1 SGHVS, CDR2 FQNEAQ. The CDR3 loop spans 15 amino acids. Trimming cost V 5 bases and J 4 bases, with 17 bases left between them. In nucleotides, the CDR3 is TGTGCCAGCAGCATAGGACAGGGAGGGTTAGAGACCCAGTACTTC. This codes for CASSIGQGGLETQYF.

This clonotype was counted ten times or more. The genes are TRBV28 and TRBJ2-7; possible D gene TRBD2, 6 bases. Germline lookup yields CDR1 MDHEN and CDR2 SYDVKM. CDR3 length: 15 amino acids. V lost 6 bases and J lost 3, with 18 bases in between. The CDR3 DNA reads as TGTGCCAGCAGCCCTAGCGAGGCCCTTGGCTACGAGCAGTACTTC. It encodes CASSPSEALGYEQYF.

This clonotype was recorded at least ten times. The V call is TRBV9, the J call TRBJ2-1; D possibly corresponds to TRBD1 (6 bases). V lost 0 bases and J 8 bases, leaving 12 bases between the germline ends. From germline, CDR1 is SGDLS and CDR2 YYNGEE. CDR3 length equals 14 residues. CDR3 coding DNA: TGTGCCAGCAGCGTAGGGACCAGGGGTTATGAGCAGTTCTTC. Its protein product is CASSVGTRGYEQFF.

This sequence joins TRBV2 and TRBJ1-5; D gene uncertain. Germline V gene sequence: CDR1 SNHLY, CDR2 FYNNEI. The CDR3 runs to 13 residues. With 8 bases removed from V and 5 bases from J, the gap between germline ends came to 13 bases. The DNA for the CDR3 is TGTGCCAGCGCCTCTCCTGGGGATCAGCCCCAGCATTTT. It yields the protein CASASPGDQPQHF. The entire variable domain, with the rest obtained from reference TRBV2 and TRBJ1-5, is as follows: EPEVTQTPSHQVTQMGQEVILRCVPISNHLYFYWYRQILGQKVEFLVSFYNNEISEKSEIFDDQFSVERPDGSNFTLKIRSTKLEDSAMYFCASASPGDQPQHFGDGTRLSIL.

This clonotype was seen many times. In nucleotides, the CDR3 is TGCGCCAGCAGCTACGGGACGGACCACACAGATACGCAGTATTTT. Translation: CASSYGTDHTDTQYF. The chain recombines TRBV5-1 with TRBJ2-3; D possibly uses TRBD1 or TRBD2 (5 bases each). The CDR3 is made up of 15 amino acids. Germline CDR1 is SGHRS and CDR2 is YFSETQ. V gave up 3 bases and J gave up 2 bases, with 13 bases separating them.

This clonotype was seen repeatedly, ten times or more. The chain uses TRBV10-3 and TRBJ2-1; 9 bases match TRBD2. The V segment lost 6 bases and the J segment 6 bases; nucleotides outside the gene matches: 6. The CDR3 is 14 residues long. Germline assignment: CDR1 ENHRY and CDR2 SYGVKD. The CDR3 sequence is CAISRGLAGNEQFF. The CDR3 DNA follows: TGTGCCATCAGCCGGGGACTAGCCGGCAATGAGCAGTTCTTC.

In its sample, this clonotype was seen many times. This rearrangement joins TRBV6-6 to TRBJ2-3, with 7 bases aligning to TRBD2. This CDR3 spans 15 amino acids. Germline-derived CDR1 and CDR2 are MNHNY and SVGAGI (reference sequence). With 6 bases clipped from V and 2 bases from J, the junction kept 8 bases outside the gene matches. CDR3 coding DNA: TGTGCCAGCAGACAAAGCGGGAAGTACACAGATACGCAGTATTTT. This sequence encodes CASRQSGKYTDTQYF.

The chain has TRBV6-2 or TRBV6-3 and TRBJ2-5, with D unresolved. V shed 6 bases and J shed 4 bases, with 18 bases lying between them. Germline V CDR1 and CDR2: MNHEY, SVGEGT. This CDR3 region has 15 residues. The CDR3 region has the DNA TGTGCCAGCAGCCCTCAGCGAAGAGCTCGAGAGACCCAGTACTTC. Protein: CASSPQRRARETQYF.

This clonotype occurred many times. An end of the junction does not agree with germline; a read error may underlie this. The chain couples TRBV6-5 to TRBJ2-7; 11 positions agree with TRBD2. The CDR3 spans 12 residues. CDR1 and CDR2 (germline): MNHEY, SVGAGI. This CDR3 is CASGQPGLADHF. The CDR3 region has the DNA TGTGCCAGCGGACAACCGGGACTAGCGGACCACTTC.

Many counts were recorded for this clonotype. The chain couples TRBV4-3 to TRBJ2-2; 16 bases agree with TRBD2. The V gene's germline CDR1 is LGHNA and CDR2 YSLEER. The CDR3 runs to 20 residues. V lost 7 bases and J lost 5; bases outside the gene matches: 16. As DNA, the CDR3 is TGCGCCAGCAAGCGCAGAGGGACTAGCGGGAGGGCCGAGGGTACCGGGGAGCTGTTTTTT. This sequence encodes CASKRRGTSGRAEGTGELFF.

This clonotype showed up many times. CDR3 loop: CASSLAQDRQQFF. In DNA, the CDR3 is TGCGCCAGCAGCTTGGCCCAGGACAGGCAGCAGTTCTTC. V is TRBV5-1 and J is TRBJ2-1; 7 bases line up with TRBD1. CDR1 is SGHRS, CDR2 YFSETQ, per germline. V shed 0 bases, J shed 11 bases, and the junction held 5 bases outside the gene matches. The CDR3 has 13 amino acids.

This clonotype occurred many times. DNA of the CDR3: TGTGCCACCAGCGTCCCAGGCGAAGGTACGCAGTATTTT. This translates into CATSVPGEGTQYF. The V call is TRBV24-1, the J call TRBJ2-3, with D unclear. The CDR3 has 13 amino acids. The ends were cut back, 7 bases at V and 8 bases at J, with 15 bases in the middle. Germline V gene sequence: CDR1 KGHDR, CDR2 SFDVKD.

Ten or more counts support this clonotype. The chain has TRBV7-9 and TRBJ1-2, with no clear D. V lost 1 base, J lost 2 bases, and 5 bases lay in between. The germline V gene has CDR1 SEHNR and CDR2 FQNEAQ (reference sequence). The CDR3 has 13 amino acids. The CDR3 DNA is TGTGCCAGCAGCTTAGGTGGAAACTATGGCTACACCTTC. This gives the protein CASSLGGNYGYTF. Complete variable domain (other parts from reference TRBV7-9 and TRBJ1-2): DTGVSQNPRHKITKRGQNVTFRCDPISEHNRLYWYRQTLGQGPEFLTYFQNEAQLEKSRLLSDRFSAERPKGSFSTLEIQRTEQGDSAMYLCASSLGGNYGYTFGSGTRLTVV.

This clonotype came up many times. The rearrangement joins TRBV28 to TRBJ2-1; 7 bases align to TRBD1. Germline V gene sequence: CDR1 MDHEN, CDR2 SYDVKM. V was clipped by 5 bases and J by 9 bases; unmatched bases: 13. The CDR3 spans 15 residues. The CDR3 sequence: CASSLPSTGVGEQFF. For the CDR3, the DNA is TGTGCCAGCAGTCTCCCATCAACAGGGGTGGGTGAGCAGTTCTTC.

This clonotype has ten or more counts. DNA for the CDR3: TGCAGTGCTAGCGGGAGGGCCTTTGGGTACAATGAGCAGTTCTTC. Protein sequence: CSASGRAFGYNEQFF. V usage is TRBV20-1 and J usage is TRBJ2-1; TRBD2 agrees at 8 bases. The CDR3 runs 15 residues. From germline, CDR1 is DFQATT and CDR2 SNEGSKA (reference sequence). With V trimmed by 3 bases and J by 4 bases, 8 bases remained unmatched.

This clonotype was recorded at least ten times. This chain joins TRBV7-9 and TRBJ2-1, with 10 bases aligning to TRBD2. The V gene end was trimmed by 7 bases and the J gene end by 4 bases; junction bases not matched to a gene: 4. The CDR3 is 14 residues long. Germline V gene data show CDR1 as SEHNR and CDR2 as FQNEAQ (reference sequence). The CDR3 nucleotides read TGTGCCAGCATCCAGACTAGCGGGTACAATGAGCAGTTCTTC. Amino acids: CASIQTSGYNEQFF.

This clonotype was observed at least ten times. The CDR3 coding sequence is TGCAGCGATCCAGGGGGCACGAACACTGAAGCTTTCTTT. Translation: CSDPGGTNTEAFF. The chain couples TRBV29-1 to TRBJ1-1; 8 bases are shared with TRBD1. V shed 7 bases and J 1 base; nucleotides not matched to a gene: 5. Germline-derived CDR1 and CDR2 are SQVTM and ANQGSEA. This CDR3 contains 13 residues.

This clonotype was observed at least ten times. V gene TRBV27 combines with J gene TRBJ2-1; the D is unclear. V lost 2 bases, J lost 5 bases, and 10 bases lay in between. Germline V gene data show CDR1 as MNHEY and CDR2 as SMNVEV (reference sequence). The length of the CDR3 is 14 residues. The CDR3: CASSLVASHNEQFF. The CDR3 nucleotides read TGTGCCAGCAGTTTAGTAGCTTCCCACAATGAGCAGTTCTTC.

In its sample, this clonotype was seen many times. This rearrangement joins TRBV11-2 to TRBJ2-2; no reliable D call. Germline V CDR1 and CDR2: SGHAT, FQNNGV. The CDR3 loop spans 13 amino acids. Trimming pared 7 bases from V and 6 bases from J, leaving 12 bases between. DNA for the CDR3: TGTGCCAGCAAACGACCCCAACCCGGGGAGCTGTTTTTT. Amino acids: CASKRPQPGELFF.

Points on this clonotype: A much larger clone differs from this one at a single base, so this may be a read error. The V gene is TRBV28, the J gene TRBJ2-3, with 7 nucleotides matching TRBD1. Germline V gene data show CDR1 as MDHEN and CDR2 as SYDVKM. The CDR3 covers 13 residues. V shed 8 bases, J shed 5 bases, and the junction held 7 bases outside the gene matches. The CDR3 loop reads CASHQTGLDTQYF. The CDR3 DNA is TGTGCCAGCCACCAGACAGGGTTAGATACGCAGTATTTT.

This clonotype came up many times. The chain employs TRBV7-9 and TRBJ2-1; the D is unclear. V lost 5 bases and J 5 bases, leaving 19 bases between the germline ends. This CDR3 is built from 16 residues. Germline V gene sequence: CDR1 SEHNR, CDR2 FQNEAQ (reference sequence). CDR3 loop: CASSPLETIEHNEQFF. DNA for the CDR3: TGTGCCAGCAGCCCCCTGGAGACAATCGAACACAATGAGCAGTTCTTC.

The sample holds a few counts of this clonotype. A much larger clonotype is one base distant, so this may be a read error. CDR3 amino acids: CASSASGPYEQYF. The CDR3 nucleotides read TGTGCCAGCAGTGCTTCCGGCCCCTACGAGCAGTACTTC. The chain has TRBV2 and TRBJ2-7; D unclear. V shed 4 bases and J shed 2 bases, with 9 bases lying between them. The CDR3 is 13 residues long. Germline assignment: CDR1 SNHLY and CDR2 FYNNEI.

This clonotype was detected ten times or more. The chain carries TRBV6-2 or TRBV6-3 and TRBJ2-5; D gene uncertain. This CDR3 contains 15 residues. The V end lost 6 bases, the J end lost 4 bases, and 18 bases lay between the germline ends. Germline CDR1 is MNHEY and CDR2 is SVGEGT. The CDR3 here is CASSPQRRVRETQYF. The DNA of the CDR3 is TGTGCCAGCAGCCCTCAGCGAAGAGTTCGAGAGACCCAGTACTTC.

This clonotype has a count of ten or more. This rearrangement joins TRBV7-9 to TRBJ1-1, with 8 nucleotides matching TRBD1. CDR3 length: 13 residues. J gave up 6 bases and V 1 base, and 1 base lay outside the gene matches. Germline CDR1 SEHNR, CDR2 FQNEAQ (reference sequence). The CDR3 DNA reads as TGTGCCAGCAGCTTAGGGACAGGGTCTGAAGCTTTCTTT. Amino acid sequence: CASSLGTGSEAFF.

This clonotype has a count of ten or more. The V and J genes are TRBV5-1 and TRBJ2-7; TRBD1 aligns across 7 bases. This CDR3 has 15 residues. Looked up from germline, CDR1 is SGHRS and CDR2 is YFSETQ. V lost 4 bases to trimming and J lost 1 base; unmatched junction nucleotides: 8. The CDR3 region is CASSGAGTESYEQYF. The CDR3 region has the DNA TGCGCCAGCAGCGGCGCCGGGACAGAGTCCTACGAGCAGTACTTC. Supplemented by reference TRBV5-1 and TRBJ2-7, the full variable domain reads KAGVTQTPRYLIKTRGQQVTLSCSPISGHRSVSWYQQTPGQGLQFLFEYFSETQRNKGNFPGRFSGRQFSNSRSEMNVSTLELGDSALYLCASSGAGTESYEQYFGPGTRLTVT.

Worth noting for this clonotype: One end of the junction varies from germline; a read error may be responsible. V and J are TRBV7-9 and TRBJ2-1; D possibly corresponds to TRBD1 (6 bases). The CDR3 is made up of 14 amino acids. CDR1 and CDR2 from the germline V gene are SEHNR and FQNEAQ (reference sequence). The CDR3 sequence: CDSSSTWGPVEQFF. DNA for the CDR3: TGTGACAGCAGCTCCACCTGGGGGCCTGTAGAGCAGTTCTTC. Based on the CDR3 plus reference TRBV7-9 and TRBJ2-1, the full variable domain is DTGVSQNPRHKITKRGQNVTFRCDPISEHNRLYWYRQTLGQGPEFLTYFQNEAQLEKSRLLSDRFSAERPKGSFSTLEIQRTEQGDSAMYLCDSSSTWGPVEQFFGPGTRLTVL.

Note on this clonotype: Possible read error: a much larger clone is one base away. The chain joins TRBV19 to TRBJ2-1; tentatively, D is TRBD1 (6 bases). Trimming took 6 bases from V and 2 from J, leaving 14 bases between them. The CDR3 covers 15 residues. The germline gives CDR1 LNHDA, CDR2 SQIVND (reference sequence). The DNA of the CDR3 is TGTGCCAGTAGCTCAACAGGGAGCACCTACAATGAGCAGTTCTTC. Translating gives CASSSTGSTYNEQFF.

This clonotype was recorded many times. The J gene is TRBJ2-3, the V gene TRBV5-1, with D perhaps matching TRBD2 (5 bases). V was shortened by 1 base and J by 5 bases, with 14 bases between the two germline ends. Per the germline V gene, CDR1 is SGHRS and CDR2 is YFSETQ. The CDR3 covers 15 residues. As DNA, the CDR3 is TGCGCCAGCAGCTTGAACGGCGCGGGTAGAGATACGCAGTATTTT. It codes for CASSLNGAGRDTQYF.

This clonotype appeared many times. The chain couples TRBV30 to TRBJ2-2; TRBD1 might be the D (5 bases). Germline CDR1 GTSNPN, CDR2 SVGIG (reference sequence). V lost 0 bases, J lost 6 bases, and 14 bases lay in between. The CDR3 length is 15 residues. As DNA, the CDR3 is TGTGCCTGGAGTGTGACAGCCTCCCGATCCGGGGAGCTGTTTTTT. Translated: CAWSVTASRSGELFF.

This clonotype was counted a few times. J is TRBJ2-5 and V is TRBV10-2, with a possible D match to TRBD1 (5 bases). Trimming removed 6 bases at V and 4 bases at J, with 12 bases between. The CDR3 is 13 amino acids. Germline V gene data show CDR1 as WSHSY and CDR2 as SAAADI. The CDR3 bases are TGCGCCAGCAGGCGGACACTCACAGAGACCCAGTACTTC. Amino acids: CASRRTLTETQYF.

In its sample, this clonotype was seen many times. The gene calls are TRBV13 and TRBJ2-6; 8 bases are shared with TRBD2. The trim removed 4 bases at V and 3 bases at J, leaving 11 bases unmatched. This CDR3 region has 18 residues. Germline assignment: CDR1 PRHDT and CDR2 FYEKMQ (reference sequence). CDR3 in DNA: TGTGCCAGCAGCTCTCCCCCGGGAGGGCCTGGTGGGGCCAACGTCCTGACTTTC. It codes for CASSSPPGGPGGANVLTF.

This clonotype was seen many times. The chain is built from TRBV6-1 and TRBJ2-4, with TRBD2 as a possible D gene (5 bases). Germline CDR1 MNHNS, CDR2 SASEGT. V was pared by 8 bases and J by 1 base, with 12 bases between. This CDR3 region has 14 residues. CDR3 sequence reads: CASLAPGAKNIQYF. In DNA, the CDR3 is TGTGCCAGCCTGGCGCCGGGGGCCAAAAACATTCAGTACTTC.